The 27 T cell receptor beta chains given below trace back to one sample, sequenced in a study of CD8+ T cells in alopecia areata. Noted treatment: oral pan-JAK inhibitor, 5-10 mg twice daily. Following extraction, RNA underwent reverse transcription to cDNA, which served as the sequencing template. Clones were read by immunoSEQ multiplex PCR, and TCRdb kept only the in-frame ones, dropping some. The sample includes around 210,000 clones, over 60% of them seen just once. The specimen comprised CD4+ T cells sorted from blood, sampled at week 4, from a patient treated with tofacitinib. All receptors derive from a human donor with alopecia areata.

CDR3 coding DNA: TGTGCCAGCAGCTTGGGACGGGGAGGCACAGATACGCAGTATTTT. Its translation is CASSLGRGGTDTQYF. This rearrangement joins TRBV7-9 to TRBJ2-3; D may correspond to TRBD1 or TRBD2 (5 bases each). Deletions cut 3 bases from V and 1 base from J, with 11 bases between. CDR1 and CDR2 (germline): SEHNR, FQNEAQ (reference sequence). The CDR3 is 15 residues long.

The chain joins TRBV5-1 to TRBJ2-5; D remains unclear. The CDR3 is made up of 12 amino acids. Germline CDR1 is SGHRS and CDR2 is YFSETQ. Trimming took 3 bases from V and 5 from J, leaving 8 bases between them. Here the CDR3 reads CASSSTRETQYF. CDR3 nucleotide sequence: TGCGCCAGCAGCTCAACGCGGGAGACCCAGTACTTC.

The V and J genes are TRBV10-3 and TRBJ2-5, with TRBD2 as a possible D gene (6 bases). CDR3 length equals 14 residues. Deletions cut 4 bases from V and 4 bases from J, with 13 bases between. Looked up from germline, CDR1 is ENHRY and CDR2 is SYGVKD. The CDR3 spells CAISVGGSRETQYF. The CDR3 region has the DNA TGTGCCATCAGTGTCGGGGGATCGCGAGAGACCCAGTACTTC.

This chain uses TRBV30 with TRBJ1-2, with D hard to call. The V and J ends lost 5 bases and 1 base respectively, with 5 bases between them. The CDR3 spans 11 residues. CDR1 is GTSNPN and CDR2 is SVGIG in the germline V gene (reference sequence). CDR3 region: CAWDNNYGYTF. The DNA of the CDR3 is TGTGCCTGGGACAATAACTATGGCTACACCTTC.

This chain connects TRBV5-6 to TRBJ2-7; D may match TRBD1 or TRBD2 (5 bases each). The CDR3 has 13 residues. Germline CDR1 and CDR2: SGHDT and YYEEEE. V was shortened by 7 bases and J by 7 bases, with 18 bases between the two germline ends. This CDR3 reads CASLRRNGAEQYF. The CDR3 DNA is TGTGCCAGCCTCAGGAGGAACGGGGCGGAGCAGTACTTC.

The chain links TRBV7-9 to TRBJ1-2; D is ambiguous. Germline CDR1 and CDR2: SEHNR and FQNEAQ (reference sequence). There are 11 residues in the CDR3. Trimming took off 3 bases at V and 8 bases at J, with 7 bases between the two ends. CDR3 loop: CASSFEGGYTF. The CDR3 nucleotides read TGTGCCAGCAGCTTCGAAGGCGGCTACACCTTC.

The chain employs TRBV29-1 and TRBJ1-1, with D perhaps TRBD1 (6 bases). CDR3 size: 13 residues. V lost 7 bases and J 4 bases, leaving 16 bases between the germline ends. Germline V gene lookup returns CDR1 SQVTM and CDR2 ANQGSEA. The DNA for the CDR3 is TGCAGCGGAGGGGGGTCGAAGGTCACTGAAGCTTTCTTT. Amino acids: CSGGGSKVTEAFF. Full variable domain (missing parts from reference TRBV29-1 and TRBJ1-1): SAVISQKPSRDICQRGTSLTIQCQVDSQVTMMFWYRQQPGQSLTLIATANQGSEATYESGFVIDKFPISRPNLTFSTLTVSNMSPEDSSIYLCSGGGSKVTEAFFGQGTRLTVV.

The chain recombines TRBV11-3 with TRBJ1-1; D gene uncertain. The germline gives CDR1 SGHNT, CDR2 YENEEA. The V gene lost 5 bases and the J gene lost 1 base, with 8 bases spanning the gap. This CDR3 is built from 13 residues. The CDR3 region has the DNA TGTGCCAGCAGCCCCACCGGGAACACTGAAGCTTTCTTT. Translating gives CASSPTGNTEAFF. Full variable domain (remainder filled in from reference TRBV11-3 and TRBJ1-1): EAGVVQSPRYKIIEKKQPVAFWCNPISGHNTLYWYLQNLGQGPELLIRYENEEAVDDSQLPKDRFSAERLKGVDSTLKIQPAELGDSAVYLCASSPTGNTEAFFGQGTRLTVV.

This clone has more than one count but fewer than ten. The V call is TRBV2, the J call TRBJ2-1; tentatively, D is TRBD2 (7 bases). V was trimmed by 6 bases and J by 9 bases, leaving 24 bases between them. CDR1 is SNHLY, CDR2 FYNNEI, per germline. The CDR3 sequence is 16 residues long. CDR3 region: CASSADIGGLGGEQFF. For the CDR3, the DNA is TGTGCCAGCAGCGCCGATATCGGGGGGCTCGGAGGTGAGCAGTTCTTC.

The gene calls are TRBV10-3 and TRBJ2-1, with TRBD1 matching 8 bases. The ends lost 10 bases at V and 6 bases at J; junction bases unmatched: 11. Germline V gives CDR1 ENHRY, CDR2 SYGVKD. This CDR3 region has 14 residues. The CDR3 is CATLPTGGFNEQFF. CDR3 in DNA: TGTGCCACCCTTCCCACAGGGGGATTCAATGAGCAGTTCTTC.

V is TRBV9 and J is TRBJ2-7, with 8 bases that match TRBD2. V trimming: 0 bases; J trimming: 0 bases; junction bases outside the gene matches: 5. The CDR3 is 16 residues long. Germline V lookup: CDR1 SGDLS, CDR2 YYNGEE. The CDR3 DNA sequence: TGTGCCAGCAGCGTAGGGGGCGCGGGAGGCTCCTACGAGCAGTACTTC. Translation: CASSVGGAGGSYEQYF.

This clone was detected only a few times. The chain couples TRBV28 to TRBJ1-1; possible D gene TRBD1, 6 bases. The CDR3 is made up of 15 amino acids. Germline CDR1 is MDHEN and CDR2 is SYDVKM. V was shortened by 5 bases and J by 5 bases, with 18 bases between the two germline ends. CDR3 nucleotides: TGTGCCAGCAGTCGACCACAGGGTATGGGGACTGAAGCTTTCTTT. Its protein is CASSRPQGMGTEAFF.

The chain links TRBV15 to TRBJ2-1, with D maybe TRBD2 (7 bases). V lost 0 bases, J lost 5 bases, and 17 bases lay in between. Per germline, CDR1 LNHNV and CDR2 YYDKDF (reference sequence). There are 17 residues in the CDR3. The CDR3: CATSRDIATGGNNEQFF. The CDR3 coding sequence is TGTGCCACCAGCAGAGATATCGCGACGGGGGGCAACAATGAGCAGTTCTTC.

The chain is built from TRBV10-3 and TRBJ1-1, with 7 bases that match TRBD1. J gave up 3 bases and V 10 bases, and 8 bases lay outside the gene matches. Germline V gene data show CDR1 as ENHRY and CDR2 as SYGVKD. The length of the CDR3 is 13 residues. The DNA of the CDR3 is TGTGCCACCAAATGGCAGGGGGACACTGAAGCTTTCTTT. Amino acids: CATKWQGDTEAFF.

The rearrangement links TRBV6-1 to TRBJ2-7, with D hard to call. CDR1 and CDR2 from the germline V gene are MNHNS and SASEGT. V was trimmed by 7 bases and J by 3 bases, leaving 7 bases between them. The CDR3 runs to 11 residues. The CDR3 here is CASNTDYEQYF. Here the CDR3 DNA reads TGTGCCAGCAACACGGACTACGAGCAGTACTTC.

V is TRBV18 and J is TRBJ2-5, with 9 bases aligning to TRBD2. The V segment lost 0 bases and the J segment 2 bases; nucleotides outside the gene matches: 4. The germline CDR1 and CDR2 sequences are KGHSH and LQKENI. The CDR3 length is 16 residues. For the CDR3, the DNA is TGTGCCAGCTCACCACCGTGGCTAGCGGGGCAAGAGACCCAGTACTTC. Its protein is CASSPPWLAGQETQYF.

The rearrangement uses TRBV10-3 and TRBJ2-2; 7 bases match TRBD1. This CDR3 has 12 residues. Germline assignment: CDR1 ENHRY and CDR2 SYGVKD. With 5 bases clipped from V and 13 bases from J, the junction kept 7 bases outside the gene matches. The DNA for the CDR3 is TGTGCCATCAGTCTCGACAGGGAAGGGCTGTTTTTT. Amino acids: CAISLDREGLFF.

V usage is TRBV4-2 and J usage is TRBJ2-1, with TRBD1 identical over 8 bases. The CDR3 is made up of 18 amino acids. Germline V gives CDR1 LGHNA, CDR2 YNFKEQ. The J segment lost 6 bases and the V segment lost 3 bases, leaving 16 bases of the junction unmatched. In nucleotides, the CDR3 is TGTGCCAGCAGCCAGGCCAAATTCCGGGACAGGAGGGGCAATGAGCAGTTCTTC. The encoded protein is CASSQAKFRDRRGNEQFF.

The rearrangement uses TRBV4-1 and TRBJ2-5; D may be TRBD2 (5 bases). The CDR3 is 14 residues long. The germline V gene encodes CDR1 MGHRA and CDR2 YSYEKL. The chain's CDR3 is CARLPGRGRETQYF. DNA of the CDR3: TGCGCGCGGCTACCAGGCCGGGGTCGGGAGACCCAGTACTTC.

The chain is built from TRBV4-1 and TRBJ1-4; D unresolved. This CDR3 has 16 residues. In germline, CDR1 is MGHRA, CDR2 YSYEKL. V was pared by 4 bases and J by 3 bases, with 15 bases between. The CDR3 DNA reads TGCGCCAGCAGCCCGTCACCCGGAGCAGCTAATGAAAAACTGTTTTTT. This codes for CASSPSPGAANEKLFF.

The gene calls are TRBV4-1 and TRBJ2-6; TRBD1 agrees at 7 bases. CDR3 size: 18 residues. Trimming at V came to 0 bases and at J to 0 bases, leaving 5 bases not matched to a gene. The germline gives CDR1 MGHRA, CDR2 YSYEKL. CDR3 bases: TGCGCCAGCAGCCAAGACCTCGCAGGGGGCTCTGGGGCCAACGTCCTGACTTTC. Translated, it gives CASSQDLAGGSGANVLTF.

The gene calls are TRBV2 and TRBJ1-4, with D hard to call. The CDR3 runs to 11 residues. The germline CDR1 and CDR2 sequences are SNHLY and FYNNEI. V was trimmed by 4 bases and J by 8 bases, leaving 5 bases between them. This CDR3 reads CASSVVEKLFF. Here the CDR3 DNA reads TGTGCCAGCAGTGTGGTCGAAAAACTGTTTTTT. Full variable domain (missing parts from reference TRBV2 and TRBJ1-4): EPEVTQTPSHQVTQMGQEVILRCVPISNHLYFYWYRQILGQKVEFLVSFYNNEISEKSEIFDDQFSVERPDGSNFTLKIRSTKLEDSAMYFCASSVVEKLFFGSGTQLSVL.

For the CDR3, the DNA is TGTGCCAGCAGTGAGGGGGGGAGGAGCACAGATACGCAGTATTTT. It codes for CASSEGGRSTDTQYF. This chain connects TRBV2 to TRBJ2-3; 7 bases fit TRBD2. The CDR3 spans 15 residues. Germline assignment: CDR1 SNHLY and CDR2 FYNNEI. The V gene end was trimmed by 3 bases and the J gene end by 0 bases; junction bases not matched to a gene: 3.

This chain links TRBV11-2 with TRBJ2-1, with 8 bases matching TRBD2. The germline CDR1 and CDR2 sequences are SGHAT and FQNNGV. The V gene end was trimmed by 8 bases and the J gene end by 6 bases; junction bases not matched to a gene: 12. CDR3 length equals 15 residues. CDR3 residues: CASRKPGLALNEQFF. For the CDR3, the DNA is TGTGCCAGCCGCAAACCAGGACTAGCTCTCAATGAGCAGTTCTTC.

The chain employs TRBV2 and TRBJ1-2, with D hard to call. The CDR3 extends over 12 amino acids. CDR1 SNHLY and CDR2 FYNNEI come from the germline V gene. Trimming pared 8 bases from V and 6 bases from J, leaving 13 bases between. The CDR3 nucleotides are TGTGCCAGCGGGGTGGGTTACGATGGCTACACCTTC. The encoded protein is CASGVGYDGYTF.

The chain combines TRBV27 with TRBJ2-5; no definite D call. Germline V gene lookup returns CDR1 MNHEY and CDR2 SMNVEV (reference sequence). The CDR3 is 13 amino acids. Trimming shortened V by 5 bases and J by 4 bases, and 11 bases separated the two germline ends. In DNA form, the CDR3 reads TGTGCCAGCAGTCCTAGGCTTTCAGAGACCCAGTACTTC. Amino acids: CASSPRLSETQYF.

The genes are TRBV29-1 and TRBJ2-1; D not resolved. V lost 4 bases and J 9 bases, leaving 10 bases between the germline ends. From germline, CDR1 is SQVTM and CDR2 ANQGSEA. The CDR3 length is 11 residues. The CDR3 is CSVVRSVEQFF. Written as DNA, the CDR3 is TGCAGCGTTGTAAGGAGCGTTGAGCAGTTCTTC.